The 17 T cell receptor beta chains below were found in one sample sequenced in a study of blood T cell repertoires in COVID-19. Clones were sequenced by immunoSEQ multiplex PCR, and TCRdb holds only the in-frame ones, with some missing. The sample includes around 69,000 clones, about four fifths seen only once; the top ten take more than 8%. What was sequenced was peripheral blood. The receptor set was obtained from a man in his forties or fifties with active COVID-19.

CDR3 nucleotide sequence: TGCGCCAGCAGCTGGCGACTAGCGGGGTACGAGCAGTACTTC. It encodes CASSWRLAGYEQYF. V usage is TRBV5-1 and J usage is TRBJ2-7; 11 nucleotides match TRBD2. The germline V gene has CDR1 SGHRS and CDR2 YFSETQ. J lost 4 bases, V lost 3 bases, and 3 bases had no gene match. This CDR3 is built from 14 residues.

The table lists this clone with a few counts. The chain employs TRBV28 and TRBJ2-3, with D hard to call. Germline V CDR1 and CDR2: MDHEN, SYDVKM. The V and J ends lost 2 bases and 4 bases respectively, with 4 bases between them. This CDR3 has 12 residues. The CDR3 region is CASSLTADTQYF. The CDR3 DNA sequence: TGTGCCAGCAGTTTAACGGCAGATACGCAGTATTTT.

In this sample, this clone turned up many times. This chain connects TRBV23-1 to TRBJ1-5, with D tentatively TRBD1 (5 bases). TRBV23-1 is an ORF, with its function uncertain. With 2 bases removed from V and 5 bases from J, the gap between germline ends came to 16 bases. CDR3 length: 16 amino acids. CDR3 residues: CASSQPQKTVHQPQHF. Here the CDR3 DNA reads TGCGCCAGCAGTCAACCCCAAAAGACAGTACATCAGCCCCAGCATTTT.

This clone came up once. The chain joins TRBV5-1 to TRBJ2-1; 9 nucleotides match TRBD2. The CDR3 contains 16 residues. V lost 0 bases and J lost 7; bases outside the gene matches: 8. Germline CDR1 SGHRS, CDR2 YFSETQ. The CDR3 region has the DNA TGCGCCAGCAGCTTGGCCGGACGCGGGGGGGAAAATGAGCAGTTCTTC. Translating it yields CASSLAGRGGENEQFF.

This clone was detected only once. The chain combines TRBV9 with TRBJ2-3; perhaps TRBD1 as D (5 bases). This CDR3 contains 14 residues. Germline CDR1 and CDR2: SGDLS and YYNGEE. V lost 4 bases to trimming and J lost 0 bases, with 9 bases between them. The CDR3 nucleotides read TGTGCCAGCAGCCCCGACAGCAGCACAGATACGCAGTATTTT. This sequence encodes CASSPDSSTDTQYF.

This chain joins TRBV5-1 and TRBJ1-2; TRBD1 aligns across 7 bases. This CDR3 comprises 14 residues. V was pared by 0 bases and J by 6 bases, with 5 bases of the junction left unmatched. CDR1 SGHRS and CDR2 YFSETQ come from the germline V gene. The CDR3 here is CASSLGDRTDGYTF. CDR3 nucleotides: TGCGCCAGCAGCTTGGGGGACAGAACGGATGGCTACACCTTC.

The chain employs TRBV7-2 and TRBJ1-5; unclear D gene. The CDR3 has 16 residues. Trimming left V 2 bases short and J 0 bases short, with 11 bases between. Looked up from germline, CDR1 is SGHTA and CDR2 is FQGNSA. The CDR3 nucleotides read TGTGCCAGCAGCTTATCACTAGGCGGTAGCAATCAGCCCCAGCATTTT. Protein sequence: CASSLSLGGSNQPQHF.

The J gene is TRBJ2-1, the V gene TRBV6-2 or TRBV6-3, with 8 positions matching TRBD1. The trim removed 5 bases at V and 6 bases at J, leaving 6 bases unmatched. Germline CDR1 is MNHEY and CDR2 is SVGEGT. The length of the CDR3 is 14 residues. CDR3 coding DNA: TGTGCCAGCAGTCACCGGGACAGGTTCAATGAGCAGTTCTTC. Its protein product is CASSHRDRFNEQFF.

CDR3 coding DNA: TGTGCCAGCAGCTTGATAGCAATCAATGAGCAGTTCTTC. This translates into CASSLIAINEQFF. V gene TRBV5-6 combines with J gene TRBJ2-1; D is unresolved. Germline V gene lookup returns CDR1 SGHDT and CDR2 YYEEEE. The CDR3 has 13 residues. Deletions cut 1 base from V and 6 bases from J, with 8 bases between.

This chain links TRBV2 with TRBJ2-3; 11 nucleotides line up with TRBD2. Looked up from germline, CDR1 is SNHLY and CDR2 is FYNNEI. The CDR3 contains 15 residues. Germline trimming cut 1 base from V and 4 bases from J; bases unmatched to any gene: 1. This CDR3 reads CASSEELAGADTQYF. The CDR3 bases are TGTGCCAGCAGTGAAGAACTAGCGGGAGCAGATACGCAGTATTTT.

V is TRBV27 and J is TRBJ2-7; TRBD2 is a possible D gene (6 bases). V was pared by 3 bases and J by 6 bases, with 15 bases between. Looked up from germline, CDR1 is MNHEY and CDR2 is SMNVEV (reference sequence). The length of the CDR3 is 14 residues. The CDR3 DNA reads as TGTGCCAGCAGTTTGGGGGGTAGGGGAGGCGAGCAGTACTTC. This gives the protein CASSLGGRGGEQYF.

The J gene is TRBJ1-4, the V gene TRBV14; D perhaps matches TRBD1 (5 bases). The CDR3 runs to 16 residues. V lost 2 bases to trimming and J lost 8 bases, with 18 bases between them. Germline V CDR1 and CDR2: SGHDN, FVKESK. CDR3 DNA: TGTGCCAGCAGCCAATCCCAGGCGGGACCTCGGGAAAAACTGTTTTTT. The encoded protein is CASSQSQAGPREKLFF.

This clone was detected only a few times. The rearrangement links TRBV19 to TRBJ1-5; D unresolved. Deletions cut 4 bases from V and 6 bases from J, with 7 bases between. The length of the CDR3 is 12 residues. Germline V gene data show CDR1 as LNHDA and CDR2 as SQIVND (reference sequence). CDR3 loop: CASSTYRQPQHF. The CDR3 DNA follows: TGTGCCAGTAGTACCTATCGTCAGCCCCAGCATTTT.

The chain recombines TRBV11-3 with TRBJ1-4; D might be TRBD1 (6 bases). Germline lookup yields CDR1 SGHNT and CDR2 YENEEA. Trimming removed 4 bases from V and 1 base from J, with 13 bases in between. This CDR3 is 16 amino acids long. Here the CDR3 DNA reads TGTGCCAGCAGCTGTACTAACAGGGAAACTAATGAAAAACTGTTTTTT. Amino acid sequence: CASSCTNRETNEKLFF.

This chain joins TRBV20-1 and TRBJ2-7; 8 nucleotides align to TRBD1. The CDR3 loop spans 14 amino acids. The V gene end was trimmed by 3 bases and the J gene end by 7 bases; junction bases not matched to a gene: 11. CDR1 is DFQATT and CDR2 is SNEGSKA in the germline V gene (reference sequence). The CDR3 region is CSASRAGGVREQYF. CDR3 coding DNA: TGCAGTGCTAGTCGGGCAGGGGGCGTGCGGGAGCAGTACTTC.

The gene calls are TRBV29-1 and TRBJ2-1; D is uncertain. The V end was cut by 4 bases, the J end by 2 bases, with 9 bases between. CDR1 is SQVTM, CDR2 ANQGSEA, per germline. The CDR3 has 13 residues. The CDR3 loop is CSVASETYNEQFF. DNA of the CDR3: TGCAGCGTTGCGTCCGAGACCTACAATGAGCAGTTCTTC.

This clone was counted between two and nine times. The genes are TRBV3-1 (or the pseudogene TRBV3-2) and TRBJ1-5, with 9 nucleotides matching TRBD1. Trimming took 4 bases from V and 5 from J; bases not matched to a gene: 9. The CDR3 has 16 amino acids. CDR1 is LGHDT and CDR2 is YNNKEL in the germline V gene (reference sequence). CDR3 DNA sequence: TGTGCCAGCAGCCGCGGGACAGGGAAGAGGGATCAGCCCCAGCATTTT. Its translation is CASSRGTGKRDQPQHF.